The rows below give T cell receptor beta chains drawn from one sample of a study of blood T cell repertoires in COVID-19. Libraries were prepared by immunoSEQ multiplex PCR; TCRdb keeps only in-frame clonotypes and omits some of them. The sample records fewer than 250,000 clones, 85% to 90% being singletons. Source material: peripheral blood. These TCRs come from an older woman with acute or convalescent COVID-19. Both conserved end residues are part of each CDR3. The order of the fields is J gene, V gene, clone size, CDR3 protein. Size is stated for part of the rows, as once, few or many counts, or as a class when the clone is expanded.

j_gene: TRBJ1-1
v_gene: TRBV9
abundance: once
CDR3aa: CASSVAPGVYDTEAFF

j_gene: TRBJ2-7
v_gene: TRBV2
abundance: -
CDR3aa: CASSVRNSYEQYF

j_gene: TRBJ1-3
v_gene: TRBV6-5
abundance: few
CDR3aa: CASARGIGGNTIYF

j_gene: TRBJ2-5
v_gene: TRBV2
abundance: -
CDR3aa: CASSELGRTGPLQETQYF

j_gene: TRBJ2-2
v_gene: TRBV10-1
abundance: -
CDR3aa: CASSESTVGELFF

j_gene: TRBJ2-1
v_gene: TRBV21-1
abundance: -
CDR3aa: CASSLGTATYNEQFF

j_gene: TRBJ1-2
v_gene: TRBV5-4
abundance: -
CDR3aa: CASSSDRGLGYGYTF

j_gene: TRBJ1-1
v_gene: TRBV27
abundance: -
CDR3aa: CASTLRGGNTEAFF

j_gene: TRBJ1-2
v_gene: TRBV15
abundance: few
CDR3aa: CATSRDRGRPGLRGYTF

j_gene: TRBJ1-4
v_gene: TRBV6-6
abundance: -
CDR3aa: CASSYRDLEKLFF

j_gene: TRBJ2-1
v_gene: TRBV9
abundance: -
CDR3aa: CASSPEGGTKGSNEQFF

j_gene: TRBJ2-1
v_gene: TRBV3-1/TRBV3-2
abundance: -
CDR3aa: CASSQDSGGAGWGEQFF

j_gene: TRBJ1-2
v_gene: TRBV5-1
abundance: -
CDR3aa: CASSKGTGDGYGYTF

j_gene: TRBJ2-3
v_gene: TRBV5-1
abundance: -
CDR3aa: CASSLGVTSGNVDTQYF

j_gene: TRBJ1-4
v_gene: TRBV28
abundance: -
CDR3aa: CASRPQGGLSEKLFF

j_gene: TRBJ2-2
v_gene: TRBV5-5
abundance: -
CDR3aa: CASSKVELADPNTGELFF

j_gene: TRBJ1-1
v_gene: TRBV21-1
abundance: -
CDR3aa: CASSKRDPIGRGTKTEAFF

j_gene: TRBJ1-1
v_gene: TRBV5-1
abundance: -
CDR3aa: CASSLGITGGGTEAFF

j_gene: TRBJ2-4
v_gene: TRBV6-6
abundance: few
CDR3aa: CASRPPGGDIQYF

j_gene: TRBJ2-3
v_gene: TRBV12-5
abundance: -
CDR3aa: CASGLSLAGGFTDTQYF

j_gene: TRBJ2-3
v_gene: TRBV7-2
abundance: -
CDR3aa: CASSPWTEGTDTQYF

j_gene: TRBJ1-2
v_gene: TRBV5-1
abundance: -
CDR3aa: CASSFDPGLANYGYTF